The next 14 T cell receptor beta chains were all read from a single sample in a study of blood T cell repertoires in COVID-19. This table comes from immunoSEQ multiplex PCR, and its TCRdb copy is limited to in-frame clones, with some not included. The sample has about 190,000 clones, around 85% seen once; the top ten hold around 11%. Material for sequencing was peripheral blood. These receptors were collected from a woman between 50 and 59 years old with acute or convalescent COVID-19.

The chain has TRBV28 and TRBJ1-1; 8 nucleotides align to TRBD1. The CDR3 covers 15 residues. The trim removed 7 bases at V and 5 bases at J, leaving 12 bases unmatched. Germline V CDR1 and CDR2: MDHEN, SYDVKM. CDR3 sequence (DNA): TGTGCCAGCACCGCGGGGGACAGGTCCCCAACTGAAGCTTTCTTT. Its protein product is CASTAGDRSPTEAFF.

The V call is TRBV19, the J call TRBJ1-5; D unclear. Looked up from germline, CDR1 is LNHDA and CDR2 is SQIVND (reference sequence). The V and J ends lost 4 bases and 0 bases respectively, with 19 bases between them. The CDR3 runs 18 residues. CDR3 protein: CASSTRPPEIYSNQPQHF. Written as DNA, the CDR3 is TGTGCCAGTAGTACCCGACCCCCGGAGATCTATAGCAATCAGCCCCAGCATTTT.

This CDR3 reads CASRGRGEQYF. DNA for the CDR3: TGTGCCAGCAGGGGGAGGGGGGAGCAGTACTTC. The J gene is TRBJ2-7, the V gene TRBV12-3 or TRBV12-4; TRBD2 might be the D (7 bases). Trimming took 6 bases from V and 7 from J, leaving 10 bases between them. CDR3 length equals 11 residues.

The gene calls are TRBV5-1 and TRBJ2-1; D uncertain. Trimming removed 0 bases from V and 4 bases from J, with 11 bases in between. The CDR3 is made up of 15 amino acids. Germline V gene sequence: CDR1 SGHRS, CDR2 YFSETQ. CDR3 amino acids: CASSLAPDKYNEQFF. DNA of the CDR3: TGCGCCAGCAGCTTGGCCCCTGACAAGTACAATGAGCAGTTCTTC.

The chain is built from TRBV4-3 and TRBJ2-5, with TRBD1 matching 11 bases. The CDR3 length is 15 residues. Germline trimming cut 3 bases from V and 4 bases from J; bases unmatched to any gene: 4. Germline V gene lookup returns CDR1 LGHNA and CDR2 YSLEER. The CDR3 spells CASSHGDRGGETQYF. The CDR3 coding sequence is TGCGCCAGCAGCCACGGGGACAGGGGGGGAGAGACCCAGTACTTC.

The chain joins TRBV7-8 to TRBJ2-1, with D uncertain. Trimming took off 1 base at V and 3 bases at J, with 7 bases between the two ends. Germline assignment: CDR1 SGHVS and CDR2 FQNEAQ. The CDR3 length is 14 residues. The CDR3 bases are TGTGCCAGCAGCTTAGTGGAGATCTACAATGAGCAGTTCTTC. Translated: CASSLVEIYNEQFF.

This chain connects TRBV5-5 to TRBJ2-5, with 14 bases lining up with TRBD2. Germline CDR1 SGHKS, CDR2 YYEKEE (reference sequence). The CDR3 loop spans 16 amino acids. Trimming at V came to 4 bases and at J to 5 bases, leaving 7 bases not matched to a gene. The CDR3 is CASSLGTSGSLETQYF. The CDR3 bases are TGTGCCAGCAGCCTCGGGACTAGCGGGAGCTTGGAGACCCAGTACTTC.

Only a few counts were recorded for this clone. The J gene is TRBJ2-5, the V gene TRBV28; no definite D call. The CDR3 length is 10 residues. Germline CDR1 is MDHEN and CDR2 is SYDVKM. Between the trimmed V and J ends, which lost 10 bases and 5 bases, there was a span of 8 bases. In DNA, the CDR3 is TGTGCCACCTTCGGGGAGACCCAGTACTTC. This gives the protein CATFGETQYF. The full variable domain, in which reference TRBV28 and TRBJ2-5 provide the parts outside the CDR3, is DVKVTQSSRYLVKRTGEKVFLECVQDMDHENMFWYRQDPGLGLRLIYFSYDVKMKEKGDIPEGYSVSREKKERFSLILESASTNQTSMYLCATFGETQYFGPGTRLLVL.

The genes are TRBV28 and TRBJ2-1; 10 nucleotides match TRBD2. The CDR3 spans 16 residues. V trimming: 2 bases; J trimming: 9 bases; junction bases outside the gene matches: 10. Germline loops: CDR1 MDHEN, CDR2 SYDVKM. CDR3 sequence: CASSLGSSGSSSEQFF. CDR3 bases: TGTGCCAGCAGTTTAGGTTCTAGCGGGAGCTCAAGTGAGCAGTTCTTC.

The rearrangement uses TRBV4-2 and TRBJ1-2, with D possibly being TRBD1 (5 bases). V lost 0 bases, J lost 4 bases, and 12 bases lay in between. This CDR3 has 15 amino acids. The V gene's germline CDR1 is LGHNA and CDR2 YNFKEQ. CDR3 coding DNA: TGTGCCAGCAGCCAAGATTGGCAGGGTGGCTATGGCTACACCTTC. Its protein product is CASSQDWQGGYGYTF.

J is TRBJ1-4 and V is TRBV5-1; TRBD1 matches at 7 bases. The CDR3 loop spans 14 amino acids. Trimming cost V 5 bases and J 8 bases; bases outside gene matches: 9. CDR1 is SGHRS, CDR2 YFSETQ, per germline. CDR3 in amino acids: CASSTGTAEEKLFF. CDR3 nucleotides: TGCGCCAGCAGTACCGGGACAGCTGAAGAAAAACTGTTTTTT.

Concerning this clone: This clone may be a read error of a much larger clone one base away. V gene TRBV6-6 combines with J gene TRBJ1-5; 7 nucleotides line up with TRBD1. This CDR3 region has 14 residues. Germline assignment: CDR1 MNHNY and CDR2 SVGAGI (reference sequence). V was clipped by 5 bases and J by 3 bases; unmatched bases: 4. The CDR3 DNA reads as TGTGCCAGCAGTCCAGGACAGGTCAATCAGCCCCAGCATTTT. Protein: CASSPGQVNQPQHF.

This chain connects TRBV19 to TRBJ2-7; 9 nucleotides match TRBD2. Germline V CDR1 and CDR2: LNHDA, SQIVND (reference sequence). The CDR3 runs to 17 residues. The junction had 14 bases not matched to a gene; V was cut back by 3 bases and J by 5 bases. CDR3 nucleotides: TGTGCCAGTAGTATGAGTCTTTTGGCTAGCGGGATCGACGAGCAGTACTTC. The encoded protein is CASSMSLLASGIDEQYF.

The chain is built from TRBV11-2 and TRBJ1-1; tentative D call: TRBD1 (5 bases). The CDR3 spans 15 residues. The germline V gene encodes CDR1 SGHAT and CDR2 FQNNGV. The V end was cut by 4 bases, the J end by 3 bases, with 15 bases between. The CDR3 is CASSSTAGVDTEAFF. CDR3 coding DNA: TGTGCCAGCAGCTCAACTGCGGGGGTGGACACTGAAGCTTTCTTT. Looking up the rest from reference TRBV11-2 and TRBJ1-1 gives the full variable domain: EAGVAQSPRYKIIEKRQSVAFWCNPISGHATLYWYQQILGQGPKLLIQFQNNGVVDDSQLPKDRFSAERLKGVDSTLKIQPAKLEDSAVYLCASSSTAGVDTEAFFGQGTRLTVV.